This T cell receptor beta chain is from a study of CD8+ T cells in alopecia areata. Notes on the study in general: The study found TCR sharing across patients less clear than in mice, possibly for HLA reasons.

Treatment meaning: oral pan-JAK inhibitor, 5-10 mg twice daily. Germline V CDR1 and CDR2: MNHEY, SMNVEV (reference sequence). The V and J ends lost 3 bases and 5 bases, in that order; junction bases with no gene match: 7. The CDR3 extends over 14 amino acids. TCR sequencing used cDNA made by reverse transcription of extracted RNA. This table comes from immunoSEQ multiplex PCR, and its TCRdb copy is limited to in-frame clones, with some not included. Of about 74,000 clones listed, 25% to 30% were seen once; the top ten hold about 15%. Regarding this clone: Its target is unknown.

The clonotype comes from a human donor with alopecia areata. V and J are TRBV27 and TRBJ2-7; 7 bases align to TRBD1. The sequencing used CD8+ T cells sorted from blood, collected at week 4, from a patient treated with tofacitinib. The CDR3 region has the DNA TGTGCCAGCAGTTTCACGACAGGGTCCCACGAGCAGTACTTC. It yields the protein CASSFTTGSHEQYF.